The 23 T cell receptor beta chains given below trace back to one sample, sequenced in a study of lymphopenia after photon versus proton radiotherapy. The protocol was immunoSEQ multiplex PCR, while the TCRdb copy is restricted to in-frame clones and leaves out a portion. The sample lists some 27,000 clones, approximately 90% occurring once. The source material was peripheral blood, sampled from a patient treated with proton-based radiotherapy. The source of these receptors is a woman aged 60-75 years with cholangiocarcinoma. Some clones in this sample may be carry-over from other donors' samples.

This clone was detected only once. CDR3 sequence reads: CASSLFGNPGDTQYF. The CDR3 DNA is TGTGCCAGCAGCTTATTCGGGAATCCTGGAGATACGCAGTATTTT. The chain combines TRBV7-2 with TRBJ2-3, with D possibly being TRBD2 (5 bases). Trimming left V 2 bases short and J 5 bases short, with 14 bases between. Per the germline V gene, CDR1 is SGHTA and CDR2 is FQGNSA. The CDR3 is 15 residues long.

This sequence joins TRBV27 and TRBJ2-7; 10 nucleotides agree with TRBD2. The germline gives CDR1 MNHEY, CDR2 SMNVEV (reference sequence). The CDR3 covers 15 residues. Unmatched junction bases numbered 3, after V lost 2 bases and J lost 2 bases. DNA of the CDR3: TGTGCCAGCAGTTTACTAGCGGGGGATACCTACGAGCAGTACTTC. It is translated as CASSLLAGDTYEQYF.

The V and J genes are TRBV6-6 and TRBJ2-5; D is perhaps TRBD1 (5 bases). V gave up 2 bases and J gave up 7 bases, with 5 bases separating them. The CDR3 length is 11 residues. Germline loops: CDR1 MNHNY, CDR2 SVGAGI (reference sequence). The CDR3 sequence: CASSYTGTQYF. In nucleotides, the CDR3 is TGTGCCAGCAGTTACACAGGGACCCAGTACTTC.

The rearrangement links TRBV6-1 to TRBJ1-1, with no clear D. Per germline, CDR1 MNHNS and CDR2 SASEGT. V gave up 6 bases and J gave up 1 base, with 12 bases separating them. CDR3 length: 14 residues. The DNA of the CDR3 is TGTGCCAGCAGGGGGATGTTGGAGAACACTGAAGCTTTCTTT. Protein product: CASRGMLENTEAFF.

V gene TRBV5-6 combines with J gene TRBJ1-4, with TRBD1 matching 8 bases. The germline gives CDR1 SGHDT, CDR2 YYEEEE. V was pared by 2 bases and J by 7 bases, with 16 bases of the junction left unmatched. CDR3 length: 18 residues. CDR3 sequence reads: CASSFKFGQGRIGEKLFF. CDR3 in DNA: TGTGCCAGCAGCTTTAAATTTGGACAGGGCCGAATCGGTGAAAAACTGTTTTTT.

This rearrangement joins TRBV19 to TRBJ2-5; no clear D gene. The CDR3 extends over 13 amino acids. Germline CDR1 LNHDA, CDR2 SQIVND (reference sequence). V dropped 5 bases and J dropped 2 bases, with 9 bases sitting between them. The CDR3 sequence is CASSVVIQETQYF. CDR3 sequence (DNA): TGTGCCAGTAGTGTTGTAATTCAAGAGACCCAGTACTTC.

This clone was observed once. The genes are TRBV27 and TRBJ2-7, with unresolved D. The CDR3 extends over 13 amino acids. Germline V CDR1 and CDR2: MNHEY, SMNVEV (reference sequence). V lost 3 bases to trimming and J lost 1 base, with 7 bases between them. CDR3 in DNA: TGTGCCAGCAGTTTCCGCATATCCTACGAGCAGTACTTC. It translates to CASSFRISYEQYF.

The V call is TRBV4-1, the J call TRBJ1-2, with D possibly being TRBD1 (5 bases). In germline, CDR1 is MGHRA, CDR2 YSYEKL. Trimming took off 0 bases at V and 3 bases at J, with 14 bases between the two ends. The CDR3 covers 16 residues. The CDR3 DNA reads TGCGCCAGCAGCCAAGATCGGATCAGGGCATACTATGGCTACACCTTC. Its translation: CASSQDRIRAYYGYTF.

The chain joins TRBV6-1 to TRBJ2-7; 9 nucleotides align to TRBD1. The CDR3 is made up of 17 amino acids. V was clipped by 2 bases and J by 3 bases; unmatched bases: 11. Germline CDR1 MNHNS, CDR2 SASEGT. In DNA form, the CDR3 reads TGTGCCAGCAGTGAAATCCTGGCGGGGACAGGGCTCTACGAGCAGTACTTC. Amino acid sequence: CASSEILAGTGLYEQYF.

The genes are TRBV7-9 and TRBJ1-1; D ambiguous. V was shortened by 9 bases and J by 2 bases, with 13 bases between the two germline ends. The CDR3 extends over 13 amino acids. Germline CDR1 is SEHNR and CDR2 is FQNEAQ (reference sequence). The CDR3 loop is CASPVRDNTEAFF. Here the CDR3 DNA reads TGTGCCAGTCCCGTTCGGGATAACACTGAAGCTTTCTTT. Using reference TRBV7-9 and TRBJ1-1 for the parts outside the CDR3, the full variable domain is DTGVSQNPRHKITKRGQNVTFRCDPISEHNRLYWYRQTLGQGPEFLTYFQNEAQLEKSRLLSDRFSAERPKGSFSTLEIQRTEQGDSAMYLCASPVRDNTEAFFGQGTRLTVV.

CDR3 bases: TGTGCCAGCAGGGCAACAGATAATAGCAATCAGCCCCAGCATTTT. Translating it yields CASRATDNSNQPQHF. The genes are TRBV2 and TRBJ1-5; D not resolved. CDR3 length: 15 amino acids. CDR1 is SNHLY and CDR2 is FYNNEI in the germline V gene. Trimming left V 6 bases short and J 0 bases short, with 12 bases between.

The chain employs TRBV15 and TRBJ2-7; D remains unclear. CDR1 and CDR2 (germline): LNHNV, YYDKDF (reference sequence). V was pared by 5 bases and J by 1 base, with 9 bases between. The CDR3 contains 13 residues. The CDR3 sequence is CATSFRYSYEQYF. In DNA form, the CDR3 reads TGTGCCACCAGCTTTCGATATTCCTACGAGCAGTACTTC.

The J gene is TRBJ2-7, the V gene TRBV11-2, with 8 bases that match TRBD1. This CDR3 is 15 amino acids long. Germline CDR1 SGHAT, CDR2 FQNNGV. V dropped 4 bases and J dropped 9; count of bases not matched to a gene: 14. For the CDR3, the DNA is TGTGCCAGCAGCTCTAGCTTTGCAGGGGGCGCGGTGCAGTACTTC. It specifies CASSSSFAGGAVQYF. The full variable domain, rest sourced from reference TRBV11-2 and TRBJ2-7, is EAGVAQSPRYKIIEKRQSVAFWCNPISGHATLYWYQQILGQGPKLLIQFQNNGVVDDSQLPKDRFSAERLKGVDSTLKIQPAKLEDSAVYLCASSSSFAGGAVQYFGPGTRLTVT.

The chain carries TRBV7-2 and TRBJ1-2, with 10 bases lining up with TRBD1. J lost 8 bases, V lost 4 bases, and 7 bases had no gene match. Per the germline V gene, CDR1 is SGHTA and CDR2 is FQGNSA. The CDR3 contains 14 residues. The CDR3 reads CASSSRQGARGYTF. The CDR3 DNA reads TGTGCCAGCAGCTCTCGACAGGGGGCGAGGGGCTACACCTTC.

For the CDR3, the DNA is TGCGCCAGCAGCCAAATCCCAATAGGTAGCTCCTACAATGAGCAGTTCTTC. It translates to CASSQIPIGSSYNEQFF. The chain recombines TRBV5-1 with TRBJ2-1; D not certain. This CDR3 contains 17 residues. CDR1 and CDR2 from the germline V gene are SGHRS and YFSETQ. Trimming took 4 bases from V and 0 from J, leaving 17 bases between them.

The V gene is TRBV6-5, the J gene TRBJ2-7; weak D call: TRBD2 (6 bases). Trimming took 0 bases from V and 2 from J, leaving 11 bases between them. CDR1 is MNHEY, CDR2 SVGAGI, per germline. The CDR3 sequence is 15 residues long. The CDR3 reads CASSYSSGHAYEQYF. For the CDR3, the DNA is TGTGCCAGCAGTTACTCTAGCGGTCACGCCTACGAGCAGTACTTC.

V gene TRBV10-3 combines with J gene TRBJ1-6; 7 positions match TRBD1. The CDR3 totals 14 residues. Germline loops: CDR1 ENHRY, CDR2 SYGVKD. J lost 10 bases, V lost 4 bases, and 7 bases had no gene match. The CDR3 nucleotides are TGTGCCATCAGTGGTCCGGGACAGAACTCACCCCTCCACTTT. It is translated as CAISGPGQNSPLHF.

The rearrangement joins TRBV6-4 to TRBJ2-1; 11 bases align to TRBD2. Germline CDR1 is MRHNA and CDR2 is SNTAGT. Trimming cost V 7 bases and J 8 bases; bases outside gene matches: 10. The CDR3 consists of 15 residues. The CDR3 DNA follows: TGTGCCAGCACCCCACTAGCGGGAGATTTTGATGAGCAGTTCTTC. This sequence encodes CASTPLAGDFDEQFF.

This rearrangement joins TRBV5-1 to TRBJ2-3; 10 nucleotides match TRBD2. This CDR3 contains 15 residues. Germline trimming cut 5 bases from V and 2 bases from J; bases unmatched to any gene: 5. Germline CDR1 is SGHRS and CDR2 is YFSETQ. The CDR3, as DNA: TGCGCCAGCAGAAGGACTAGCGGTCCCACAGATACGCAGTATTTT. Translated, it gives CASRRTSGPTDTQYF. Filled out from reference TRBV5-1 and TRBJ2-3, the complete variable domain reads KAGVTQTPRYLIKTRGQQVTLSCSPISGHRSVSWYQQTPGQGLQFLFEYFSETQRNKGNFPGRFSGRQFSNSRSEMNVSTLELGDSALYLCASRRTSGPTDTQYFGPGTRLTVL.

The gene calls are TRBV7-6 and TRBJ2-3; TRBD2 agrees at 12 bases. J lost 1 base, V lost 2 bases, and 4 bases had no gene match. Per the germline V gene, CDR1 is SGHVS and CDR2 is FNYEAQ. The CDR3 covers 17 residues. DNA of the CDR3: TGTGCCAGCAGCTTACCCCTAGCGGGGGGGCGCACAGATACGCAGTATTTT. As protein: CASSLPLAGGRTDTQYF.

Note on this clone: An end of the junction differs from the germline gene, which may be a read error. The rearrangement uses TRBV7-7 and TRBJ1-4; D uncertain. The germline V gene has CDR1 SSHAT and CDR2 FNYEAQ (reference sequence). The length of the CDR3 is 16 residues. The CDR3 DNA follows: TGTGCTAGCAGCCTGGGTGTTGGTGGGGATGGTGAAAAACTGTTTTTT. Its translation is CASSLGVGGDGEKLFF.

The CDR3 DNA is TGTGCCAGCAGCTACGACGACAGCCTTTTATCCTACGAGCAGTACTTC. Encoded protein: CASSYDDSLLSYEQYF. The V gene is TRBV2, the J gene TRBJ2-7; D is perhaps TRBD1 (5 bases). The V gene lost 6 bases and the J gene lost 1 base, with 19 bases spanning the gap. This CDR3 comprises 16 residues. Germline CDR1 reads SNHLY; CDR2 reads FYNNEI.

The chain employs TRBV9 and TRBJ1-6; tentatively, D is TRBD1 (5 bases). V was trimmed by 4 bases and J by 0 bases, leaving 11 bases between them. The CDR3 is made up of 16 amino acids. From germline, CDR1 is SGDLS and CDR2 YYNGEE. In DNA form, the CDR3 reads TGTGCCAGCAGCCCCGGGACGGTCTCCTATAATTCACCCCTCCACTTT. Protein: CASSPGTVSYNSPLHF.